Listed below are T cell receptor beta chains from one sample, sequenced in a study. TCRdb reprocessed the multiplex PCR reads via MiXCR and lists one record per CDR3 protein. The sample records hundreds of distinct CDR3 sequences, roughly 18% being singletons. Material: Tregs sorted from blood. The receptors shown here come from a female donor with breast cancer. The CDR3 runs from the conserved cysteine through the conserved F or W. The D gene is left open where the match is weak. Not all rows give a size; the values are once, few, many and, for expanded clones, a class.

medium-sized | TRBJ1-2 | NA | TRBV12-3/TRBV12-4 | CASAGDSYGYTF | TGTGCCAGCGCGGGAGACAGCTATGGCTACACCTTC
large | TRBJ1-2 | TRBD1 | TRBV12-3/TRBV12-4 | CASSLTDRVNGYTF | TGTGCCAGCAGTTTAACCGACAGGGTCAATGGCTACACCTTC
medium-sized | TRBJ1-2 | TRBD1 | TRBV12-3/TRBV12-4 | CASSKDRGFNGYTF | TGTGCCAGCAGTAAAGACAGGGGATTCAATGGCTACACCTTC
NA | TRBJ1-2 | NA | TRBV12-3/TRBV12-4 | CASSPGSHYGYTF | TGTGCCAGCAGCCCCGGGAGTCACTATGGCTACACCTTC
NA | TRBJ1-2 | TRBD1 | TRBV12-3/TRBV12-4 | CASSYAGTGATYGYTF | TGTGCCAGCAGTTACGCCGGGACAGGAGCAACCTATGGCTACACCTTC
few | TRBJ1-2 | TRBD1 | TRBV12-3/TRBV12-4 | CASTRTGNNYGYTF | TGTGCCAGCACCCGGACAGGGAATAACTATGGCTACACCTTC
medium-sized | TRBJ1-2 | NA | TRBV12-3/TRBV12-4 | CASGTDSYGYTF | TGTGCCAGCGGGACCGACAGCTATGGCTACACCTTC
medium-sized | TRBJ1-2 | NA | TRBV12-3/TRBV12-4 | CASSPGQANYGYTF | TGTGCCAGCAGCCCTGGACAAGCCAACTATGGCTACACCTTC
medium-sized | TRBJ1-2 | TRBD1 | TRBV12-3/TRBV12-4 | CASSTGTGQANYGYTF | TGTGCCAGCAGTACCGGGACAGGGCAAGCTAACTATGGCTACACCTTC
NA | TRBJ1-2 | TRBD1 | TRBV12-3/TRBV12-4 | CASSTGTGNYGYTF | TGTGCCAGCAGTACCGGGACAGGGAACTATGGCTACACCTTC
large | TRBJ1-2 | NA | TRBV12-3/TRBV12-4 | CASSFGYGYTF | TGTGCCAGCAGTTTCGGGTATGGCTACACCTTC
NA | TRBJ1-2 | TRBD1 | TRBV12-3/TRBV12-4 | CASRLGQSRYGYTF | TGTGCCAGCAGGTTGGGACAGTCCCGCTATGGCTACACCTTC
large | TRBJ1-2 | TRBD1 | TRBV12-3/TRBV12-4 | CASTPRDRANYGYTF | TGTGCCAGCACCCCTCGGGACAGGGCAAACTATGGCTACACCTTC
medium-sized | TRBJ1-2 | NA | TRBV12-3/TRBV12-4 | CASSLSQGSNYGYTF | TGTGCCAGCAGTTTAAGCCAGGGGTCAAACTATGGCTACACCTTC
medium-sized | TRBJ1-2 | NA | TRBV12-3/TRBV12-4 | CASSLRGTLYGYTF | TGTGCCAGCAGTTTACGGGGAACCCTCTATGGCTACACCTTC
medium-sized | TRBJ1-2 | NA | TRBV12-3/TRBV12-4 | CASSLATGTGYTF | TGTGCCAGCAGTTTAGCTACAGGGACTGGCTACACCTTC
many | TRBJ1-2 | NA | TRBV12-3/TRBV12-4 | CASSFAGGAARGYTF | TGTGCCAGCAGTTTTGCGGGAGGAGCAGCACGTGGCTACACCTTC
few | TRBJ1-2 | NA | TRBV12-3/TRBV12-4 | CASRPGFDGYTF | TGTGCCAGCAGGCCAGGTTTTGATGGCTACACCTTC
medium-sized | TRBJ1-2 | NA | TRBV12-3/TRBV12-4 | CASSAGPSVKGYTF | TGTGCCAGCAGCGCTGGTCCAAGCGTCAAAGGCTACACCTTC
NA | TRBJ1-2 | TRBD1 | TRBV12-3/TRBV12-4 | CASSLAGTDYGYTF | TGTGCCAGCAGTTTAGCCGGGACAGACTATGGCTACACCTTC
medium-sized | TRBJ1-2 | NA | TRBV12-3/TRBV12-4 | CASSGDIYGYTF | TGTGCCAGCAGTGGGGACATCTATGGCTACACCTTC
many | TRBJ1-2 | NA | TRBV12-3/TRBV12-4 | CASTASGARAYGYTF | TGTGCCAGCACCGCCTCGGGAGCGCGAGCCTATGGCTACACCTTC
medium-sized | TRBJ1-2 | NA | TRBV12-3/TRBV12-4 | CASSFSSYGYTF | TGTGCCAGCAGTTTCAGCAGCTATGGCTACACCTTC
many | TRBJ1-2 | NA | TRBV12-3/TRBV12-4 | CASTGNYGYTF | TGTGCCAGTACAGGGAACTATGGCTACACCTTC
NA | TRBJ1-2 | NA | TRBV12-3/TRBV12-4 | CANSLGVYGYTF | TGTGCCAACAGTTTAGGCGTCTATGGCTACACCTTC
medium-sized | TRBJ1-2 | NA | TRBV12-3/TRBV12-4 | CASSSSVPSLKGYTF | TGTGCCAGCAGTTCGTCGGTGCCGTCGCTGAAGGGCTACACCTTC
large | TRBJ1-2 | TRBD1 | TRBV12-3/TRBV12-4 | CASSSGTGDGYTF | TGTGCCAGCAGTAGCGGGACAGGGGATGGCTACACCTTC
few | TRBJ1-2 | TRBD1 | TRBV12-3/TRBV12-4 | CASSSGTGGNYGYTF | TGTGCCAGCAGTAGCGGGACAGGAGGTAACTATGGCTACACCTTC
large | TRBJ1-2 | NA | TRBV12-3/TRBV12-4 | CASSLGLTANYGYTF | TGTGCCAGCAGTTTAGGCCTGACAGCCAACTATGGCTACACCTTC
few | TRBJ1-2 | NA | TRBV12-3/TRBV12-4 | CASSAQGGISGYTF | TGTGCCAGCAGTGCCCAGGGAGGGATAAGTGGCTATACCTTC
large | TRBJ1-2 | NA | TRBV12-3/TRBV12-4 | CASRENDRYGYTF | TGTGCCAGCAGAGAGAACGACAGATATGGCTACACCTTC
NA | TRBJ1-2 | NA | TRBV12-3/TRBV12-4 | CASSRTGNYGYTF | TGTGCCAGCAGCCGAACAGGGAACTATGGCTACACCTTC
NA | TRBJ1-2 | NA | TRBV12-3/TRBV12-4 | CASSLVRANYGYTF | TGTGCCAGCAGTTTAGTAAGGGCAAACTATGGCTACACCTTC
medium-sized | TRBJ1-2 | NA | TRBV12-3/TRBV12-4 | CASSLTGYGYTF | TGTGCCAGCAGTTTGACGGGGTATGGCTACACCTTC
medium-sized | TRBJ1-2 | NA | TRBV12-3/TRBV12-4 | CASRRGLTGVGGYTF | TGTGCCAGCAGACGCGGACTAACTGGGGTGGGTGGCTACACCTTC
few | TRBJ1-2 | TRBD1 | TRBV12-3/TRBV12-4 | CASSFLTGSNYGYTF | TGTGCCAGCAGTTTTCTGACAGGGAGCAACTATGGCTACACCTTC
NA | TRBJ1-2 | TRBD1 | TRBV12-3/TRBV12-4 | CASSSRTGDGYTF | TGTGCCAGCAGTTCGAGGACAGGGGATGGCTACACCTTC
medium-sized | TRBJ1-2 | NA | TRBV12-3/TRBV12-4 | CASSLGGPDYGYTF | TGTGCCAGCAGTTTAGGCGGACCAGATTATGGCTACACCTTC
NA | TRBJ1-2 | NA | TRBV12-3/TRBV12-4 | CASSPMGGYGYTF | TGTGCCAGCAGTCCTATGGGAGGCTATGGCTACACCTTC